A single T cell receptor beta chain is shown here with its context. This clonotype was seen repeatedly, ten times or more. Its binding antigen is unknown. One base away there is no much larger clone; base qualities are not given. The TCR beta CDR3 regions were amplified from RNA transcripts. The first round of RT-PCR for the TCR CDR3 was performed with the HTBI primer set and the Qiagen OneStep RT-PCR kit. Libraries were constructed in a second round of multiplex PCR, after which size selection and purification were performed. The libraries were sequenced on an Illumina HiSeq2000 using paired-end 100 bp reads. Regarding the original processing steps: SOAPnuke was used to process the raw data, throwing out any read that contained adapters or uncalled bases, had a mean Phred below 15, or lacked an exact constant-primer or identifier match. High-quality paired reads were merged with COPE v1.2.5, and unique nucleotide sequences were defined as clonotypes. MiTCR v1.1 was used to align the clonotypes against IMGT TRBV, TRBD and TRBJ reference segments. The analysis included only V-J combinations with a frequency above 0.0001, which together covered 99% to 99.2% of the repertoires. The TCS score was defined as F50 (clonal expansion) divided by E x V (chaos), with BLOSUM62-based TCRdist calculated between CDR3 peptides within each V-J. Welch's t-statistics and random forest reduced some 510 V-J features to some 14, which were used in a naive Bayes classifier (R e1071). TCRdb's own reprocessing of the public reads used fastp at Q25 and MiXCR and kept productive beta chains. For every CDR3 protein sequence, its rows merge into one entry that carries the most common genes and DNA. TCRdb, not the authors, supplied the V and J calls. A total of 450,000 to 650,000 distinct CDR3 sequences appear in this sample, around 20% of them only once. Of the sample, 26% is held by the ten largest clones.

A patient counted as having stable Graves' hyperthyroidism if no progression to ophthalmopathy occurred over 18 months of follow-up. Hyperthyroidism patients were newly diagnosed, had a disease duration of under 2 months, and were aged 18 to 65 years. Any patient with an uncontrolled infection, another autoimmune disease, pregnancy or lactation was excluded. Diagnoses relied on clinical symptoms, serum thyroxine and TRAb, thyroid ultrasound and orbital computed tomography. PBMCs were separated from under 12 ml of fresh peripheral blood using Ficoll-Paque density gradient centrifugation. Total RNA was extracted with Trizol reagent, and quality was checked on an Agilent 2100 Bioanalyzer. The record originates from a study of T cells in Graves' hyperthyroidism and ophthalmopathy (dated by TCRdb to between 2017 and 2020). For the study in its entirety: Peripheral blood samples were taken at initial diagnosis, before any treatment was given. Prospective prediction of ophthalmopathy was tested in an independent validation cohort of 18 to 20 hyperthyroidism patients and 15 to 17 patients who later progressed to ophthalmopathy. The paper describes TCR Vbeta CDR3 sequencing of 140 or so peripheral blood samples, made up of some 42 ophthalmopathy patients, 70 to 75 hyperthyroidism patients and 17 progressor patients. A discovery cohort of about 95 patients, fewer than 50 with Graves' ophthalmopathy and fewer than 65 with stable Graves' hyperthyroidism, was used to find distinguishing TCR V-J signatures. Following sampling, methimazole starting at 30 mg daily was given to hyperthyroidism patients, and high-dose intravenous methylprednisolone was given to ophthalmopathy patients. In several Graves' hyperthyroidism patients, the study also compared T-cell repertoires from thyroid tissue with T-cell repertoires from blood. For training and testing, the 110 or so patients in the discovery cohort were randomly divided in a 7:3 ratio.

Deletion took 6 bases off V and 5 bases off J, with a span of 16 bases between the germline ends. The CDR3 covers 14 residues, taking in both the cysteine and the phenylalanine. The read is trimmed to its CDR3 DNA, 42 bases read in frame from base 1. Here is what the overall study found, with its caveats: No statistical method was used to fix the sample size in advance, and group allocation was not hidden from the investigators. Most expanded thyroid clonotypes (frequency above 0.001) were also found in blood, which suggests that blood repertoires may mirror thyroid immune responses. Ophthalmopathy was separated from stable hyperthyroidism by a 13 V-J signature model, with around 88% sensitivity and roughly 81% specificity obtained in cross-validation and 80%/75% obtained in testing. In validation, the model predicted progression to ophthalmopathy a median of about 6 months before onset, with about 64% sensitivity and more than 72% specificity.

The chain is encoded by TRBV12-3 or TRBV12-4 joined to TRBJ2-5, with TRBD1 tentatively as D gene (5 bases match). The sequence was obtained from a man aged 18 to 30 with Graves' hyperthyroidism. Sequenced material: blood. The DNA sequence is TGTGCCAGCAGGCCTCAGGGTTACAGGGAGACCCAGTACTTC. Its translation reads: CASRPQGYRETQYF.